This T cell receptor (beta chain) emerged from a study of CD8+ T cells in alopecia areata. Study information: It was oral tofacitinib, at 5 to 10 mg twice daily, that treated patients received. Tofacitinib continued for 6 to 18 months and was then withheld for 6 months.

Whole-study results and caveats: Higher clonality and more expanded CD8+ clones appeared in lesional than normal scalp. Having one nonresponder leaves uncertain how baseline CD8+ expansion relates to response.

Specified treatment: oral pan-JAK inhibitor, 5-10 mg twice daily. This clone was found a few times. Antigen specificity is unknown. The sequencing template was cDNA reverse transcribed from extracted RNA. Clones were read by immunoSEQ multiplex PCR, and TCRdb kept only the in-frame ones, dropping some. The sample yields about 120,000 clones, about 50% seen once. J lost 3 bases, V lost 4 bases, and 3 bases had no gene match. The CDR3 sequence is 13 residues long. Germline V gives CDR1 SQVTM, CDR2 ANQGSEA. Sequenced material: CD4+ T cells sorted from blood, taken at week 4, from a patient treated with tofacitinib. V usage is TRBV29-1 and J usage is TRBJ1-1; the match to TRBD1 covers 9 bases. The TCR originated in a human donor with alopecia areata. CDR3: CSVGDRGYTEAFF. Here the CDR3 DNA reads TGCAGCGTTGGAGACAGGGGGTACACTGAAGCTTTCTTT.